This T cell receptor beta chain appears in the sequencing data of a study of T-cell reconstitution after alpha-beta-depleted transplantation in children (dated by TCRdb to between 2015 and 2016). About the full investigation: The study quantitatively tracked T-cell immune reconstitution after TCRalphabeta/CD19-depleted allogeneic hematopoietic cell transplantation in children using TCR repertoire profiling. Paper-wide results and their limitations: In some patients, the high TCRbeta diversity seen at day 60 was put down to recipient T cells and intrathymic progenitors that had survived conditioning. Apparently early alphabetaT-cell count recovery about two months after transplant reportedly relied on only several hundred rapidly expanded clones derived from non-depleted graft cells. The frequencies of hyperexpanded clones fell over the following months, and after one year, T-cell counts and TCRbeta diversity were mostly attributed to newly produced T cells.

The table lists this clonotype with many counts. This clone's antigen is unknown. Per-nucleotide qualities are absent, and no much larger clonotype sits a single base away. V gives up 4 bases and J gives up 11 bases, and the segment between their germline ends measures 16 bases. From cysteine to phenylalanine, the CDR3 is 13 amino acids long. The DNA shown is the 39-base CDR3, in frame from base 1. CDR1 and CDR2, looked up from the germline V gene (reference sequence), are SGHKS and YYEKEE. Read against the paper, the sample's treatment or condition label means: allogeneic hematopoietic cell transplantation with graft depleted of TCRalphabeta T cells and CD19 B cells. Transplant recipients were children who received TCRalphabeta/CD19-depleted allogeneic hematopoietic cell grafts. The protocol used for the library was PCR. The sequencing machine was an Illumina HiSeq 2500. Molecular barcoding was employed in the preparation of TCR libraries, with unique molecular identifiers being used to normalize TCRbeta repertoire quantification. TCRdb ran its own pipeline on the public reads, namely fastp trimming at Q25 and MiXCR clone calling, and kept in-frame beta chains. Each CDR3 protein gets just one entry, which takes the most common genes and DNA from the rows behind it. Across this sample there are about 90,000 distinct CDR3 sequences, with roughly a sixth seen only once. The ten largest clones represent around 20% of the sample.

The sample in question was PBMCs, mostly from graft donor cells, obtained 180 days after TCRalphabeta/CD19-depleted stem cell transplant. The rearrangement combines TRBV5-5 with TRBJ2-1; possibly the D gene is TRBD2, per 6 matching bases. The source is a male patient aged 2-10 years who had a stem cell transplant for acute lymphoblastic leukemia, so the T cells may come from the graft donor. The CDR3 loop reads CASSPPGEVKQFF. The bases read TGTGCCAGCAGCCCCCCCGGGGAGGTGAAGCAGTTCTTC.